This is a list of T cell receptor beta chains from one sample in a study of tumor and adjacent non-tumor tissue in lung cancer. TCRdb recomputed calls from the multiplex PCR reads with MiXCR, one row per CDR3 protein. The repertoire holds some 100,000 distinct CDR3 sequences, roughly 60% seen once, with approximately 18% in the top ten. Specimen: distant non-tumor lung tissue. The receptors here all came from a man under 40 with non-small cell lung cancer. Each CDR3 is given with its conserved first and last residue. D genes are given only for firm matches. Clone size, where shown, is once, few, many, or a class for clones that have expanded.

many,TRBJ2-6,NA,17,TRBV4-1,TGCGCCAGCAGCCGTGGGGGATTAGTAGCTGGGGCCAACGTCCTGACTTTC,CASSRGGLVAGANVLTF
many,TRBJ2-1,NA,14,TRBV6-5,TGTGCCAGCAGTTACTCTGGGGCTTACAATGAGCAGTTCTTC,CASSYSGAYNEQFF
NA,TRBJ2-5,TRBD2,15,TRBV11-2,TGTGCCAGCAGCTCTATCGGGGCTAGCGGGGAGACCCAGTACTTC,CASSSIGASGETQYF
NA,TRBJ1-1,NA,12,TRBV29-1,TGTAGCCTTGAAGACCCCGGCACTGAAGCTTTCTTT,CSLEDPGTEAFF
NA,TRBJ1-4,NA,16,TRBV11-2,TGCGCCAGCAGCCTAGATTCGGGGCAAGCTAATGAAAAACCGTTTTTT,CASSLDSGQANEKPFF
few,TRBJ1-5,NA,15,TRBV11-2,TGTGCCAGCAGCTTAGCGGGCCGAGGCAATCAGCCCCAGCATTTT,CASSLAGRGNQPQHF
NA,TRBJ2-5,NA,15,TRBV11-3,TGTGCCAGTAGCCGACACGGAGGGAAACTAGAGACCCAGTACTTC,CASSRHGGKLETQYF
NA,TRBJ2-1,NA,14,TRBV29-1,TGCAGCGTTGAAGAGTGGGGGACCCCCAATAAGCAGTTCTTC,CSVEEWGTPNKQFF
once,TRBJ1-4,TRBD1,13,TRBV6-6,TGTGCCAGCTCCGAGACAGGGCATGAAAAACCGTTTTTT,CASSETGHEKPFF
once,TRBJ1-2,NA,13,TRBV6-5,TGTGCCGGCAGTTACTCCGGGAACTATGGCTATACCTTC,CAGSYSGNYGYTF
NA,TRBJ1-1,NA,11,TRBV20-1,TGCAGTGCCATTGCGGGGCCTGAAGCTTTCTTT,CSAIAGPEAFF
NA,TRBJ2-3,TRBD1,17,TRBV5-6,TGTGCCAGCAGCTTGAGCCCCGGGACAGGGGGTGGAGGTACGCAGTATTTT,CASSLSPGTGGGGTQYF
NA,TRBJ1-2,NA,14,TRBV6-1,TGTGCCAGCACAATAAGATGGGGCGCATGGGGCTACACCTTC,CASTIRWGAWGYTF
many,TRBJ1-3,NA,16,TRBV29-1,TGCAGCGTTGAAGACTTAGGGGAGCCTCATGGAAACACCATATATTTT,CSVEDLGEPHGNTIYF
NA,TRBJ2-5,NA,16,TRBV7-9,TGTGCCAGCAGCAAGACTAGTGGGGGGGCCGGGGAGACCCAGTACTTC,CASSKTSGGAGETQYF
NA,TRBJ1-1,NA,14,TRBV11-2,TGTGCCAGCAACCGAGACAGAATGAATTCTGAAGCTTTCTTT,CASNRDRMNSEAFF
NA,TRBJ2-3,TRBD2,18,TRBV20-1,TGCAGTGCTAGAGTCCCATTGGGGCGGGAGGGCACGCAGAATACACAGTATTTT,CSARVPLGREGTQNTQYF